This T cell receptor (beta chain) appears in the sequencing data of a study of blood T cell repertoires in COVID-19. About the study: Whether acute or convalescent, the COVID-19 samples came from the United States, Italy and Spain. Sources were T cells, B-cell-depleted T cells, or PBMCs; the material itself was cDNA or gDNA.

In the original processing: Nucleated cell number was recorded as an estimate derived from reference gene primer amplification. Sequencing was performed with immunoSEQ multiplex PCR; in TCRdb, only in-frame clones are kept and a portion is missing. From that table come the V and J calls and clone size; the DNA was used to work out D and trimming. This sample yields more than 200,000 clones, of which 81% are seen a single time; 7.9% belongs to the top ten. The receptor's source is an elderly woman with acute or convalescent COVID-19. The material sequenced was peripheral blood.

The CDR3 protein is CATSGGGRGSYNEQFF. The CDR3 DNA reads TGTGCCACCAGTGGCGGAGGGCGGGGCTCCTACAATGAGCAGTTCTTC. The chain uses TRBV24-1 and TRBJ2-1, with D perhaps TRBD2 (6 bases). Per the germline V gene, CDR1 is KGHDR and CDR2 is SFDVKD. The CDR3 runs to 16 residues. Trimming cost V 5 bases and J 0 bases, with 13 bases left between them.